This T cell receptor (beta chain) came from a study of graft-versus-host responses after intestinal transplantation. Some clones are missing from TCRdb's copy, which holds only in-frame ones; the method was immunoSEQ multiplex PCR. The sample carries around 76,000 clones, about 94% recorded once. A note on this clone: What it recognizes is unknown.

Sequences were derived from unstimulated CD8+ T cells sorted from spleen or lymph node cells, sampled before intestinal transplant. The receptor was derived from a human donor who received an intestinal transplant.

CDR3 sequence (DNA): TGTGCCAGTAGGGTAATTGGGACGACATTTCGAACTGAAGCTTTCTTT. It codes for CASRVIGTTFRTEAFF. This rearrangement joins TRBV19 to TRBJ1-1; D perhaps matches TRBD1 (5 bases). Per germline, CDR1 LNHDA and CDR2 SQIVND (reference sequence). This CDR3 region has 16 residues. V lost 6 bases, J lost 5 bases, and 22 bases lay in between.